A single sample gave rise to the 2 T cell receptor beta chains below, sequenced in a study of OX40 agonist ivuxolimab in advanced cancers. The assay was immunoSEQ multiplex PCR, and TCRdb's table has in-frame clones only and misses some. The sample carries under 25,000 clones, about 79% recorded once. This specimen was CD4+ or CD8+ T cells sorted from blood, taken in a trial of the OX40 agonist ivuxolimab. All receptors derive from an adult with an advanced solid tumor such as melanoma, head and neck, liver or kidney cancer.

In this sample, this clone turned up a few times. The gene calls are TRBV27 and TRBJ2-7, with 7 bases identical to TRBD1. After removal of 1 base from V and 3 bases from J, the junction contained 12 bases not matched to a gene. From germline, CDR1 is MNHEY and CDR2 SMNVEV (reference sequence). CDR3 length: 17 amino acids. The CDR3 loop reads CASSLYPGQALSYEQYF. CDR3 coding DNA: TGTGCCAGCAGTTTATACCCTGGACAGGCCCTTAGCTACGAGCAGTACTTC.

CDR3 coding DNA: TGTGCCACCAGCAATCGACAGGAGTGGACTGAAGCTTTCTTT. It codes for CATSNRQEWTEAFF. The chain has TRBV15 and TRBJ1-1; D might be TRBD1 (6 bases). Per germline, CDR1 LNHNV and CDR2 YYDKDF (reference sequence). Trimming stripped 4 bases from V and 5 bases from J, with 14 bases between. This CDR3 is built from 14 residues.